This passage covers 27 T cell receptor beta chains from one sample sequenced in a study of CD8+CD57+ T cells in acquired aplastic anemia (dated by TCRdb to 2016 to 2019). This sample was sequenced with an Illumina HiSeq 2000. Genomic DNA served as template for TCR beta VDJ combination and CDR3 sequence profiling. TCRdb reprocessed the public reads (quality trimming at Q25 with fastp, clone calling with MiXCR) and kept in-frame beta chains. Here each entry gathers all rows of one CDR3 protein and keeps the most common genes and DNA. This sample is represented by about 270,000 distinct CDR3 sequences; 70% to 85% of them were singletons. The ten largest account for about two fifths of the sample. Flow cytometry had shown CD8+CD57+ cell expansion in the patients selected for sequencing. Specimen: sorted CD4+, CD8+, or CD8+CD57+ T cells (not recorded which) from PBMCs. The receptors derive from a human donor with aplastic anemia.

Turning to this clonotype: One junction end does not reproduce the germline sequence, and a read error may be involved. V usage is TRBV9 and J usage is TRBJ2-3; the D gene is possibly TRBD2 (8 bases). Germline V lookup: CDR1 SGDLS, CDR2 YYNGEE. The CDR3 is made up of 14 amino acids. The CDR3 protein is CASSLAGQTTDTHF. CDR3 DNA: TGTGCCAGCAGCTTAGCGGGACAGACCACAGATACGCATTTT.

This clonotype has just a few counts. The gene calls are TRBV12-3 or TRBV12-4 and TRBJ2-1, with D possibly TRBD1 on 7 matching bases. The V end lost 9 bases, the J end lost 6 bases, and 21 bases lay between the germline ends. The CDR3 contains 15 residues. CDR3 nucleotide sequence: TGTGCCAGTAGCCAGACAGGGACTTCTTCCAATGAGCAGTTCTTC. This encodes CASSQTGTSSNEQFF.

The chain recombines TRBV6-5 with TRBJ1-1, with a weak D call TRBD1 (6 bases). V was cut by 5 bases and J by 9 bases, with 16 bases left in between. The CDR3 has 13 amino acids. Germline CDR1 MNHEY, CDR2 SVGAGI. CDR3: CASSNAQGNKAFF. The CDR3 DNA is TGTGCCAGCAGTAACGCCCAGGGGAATAAAGCTTTCTTT.

Comments on this clonotype: Germline and junction disagree at one end, which may indicate a read error. The chain couples TRBV24-1 to TRBJ2-7, with D possibly matching TRBD2 (5 bases). Germline V gene data show CDR1 as KGHDR and CDR2 as SFDVKD. The CDR3 contains 14 residues. The CDR3 protein is CATSYKKADYGQYF. As DNA, the CDR3 is TGTGCCACCAGTTACAAGAAGGCAGACTACGGGCAGTACTTC.

Of note for this clonotype: The junction shows a germline mismatch at one end, possibly a read error. The genes are TRBV7-8 and TRBJ2-3; maybe TRBD1 (6 bases). The CDR3 has 14 residues. Germline assignment: CDR1 SGHVS and CDR2 FQNEAQ. CDR3 sequence (DNA): TGTGCCAGCAGCTTTGCTCCAGGTCGGACAGCCCAGTACTTT. Translating gives CASSFAPGRTAQYF. The whole variable domain, remainder taken from reference TRBV7-8 and TRBJ2-3, is GAGVSQSPRYKVAKRGQDVALRCDPISGHVSLFWYQQALGQGPEFLTYFQNEAQLDKSGLPSDRFFAERPEGSVSTLKIQRTQQEDSAVYLCASSFAPGRTAQYFGPGTRLTVL.

About this clonotype itself: A much more abundant neighbour one base away suggests this may be a read error. The final CDR3 position lacks the conserved phenylalanine or tryptophan, pointing to a likely read error. Because the CDR3's place on the DNA is in doubt, the DNA is left out and the CDR3 is given as listed by TCRdb. V is TRBV9 and J is TRBJ2-2; the table's D call, TRBD2, has no DNA check behind it. The CDR3 has 13 amino acids, counting both end residues. Germline CDR1 is SGDLS and CDR2 is YYNGEE. CDR3: CASSSGTSGIDTL.

The chain recombines TRBV7-8 with TRBJ2-7; D is perhaps TRBD2 (6 bases). Trimming took off 2 bases at V and 1 base at J, with 21 bases between the two ends. Germline V gives CDR1 SGHVS, CDR2 FQNEAQ. The CDR3 sequence is 18 residues long. The CDR3 sequence is CASSLPPGGKAHSYEQYV. CDR3 sequence (DNA): TGTGCCAGCAGCTTACCGCCAGGCGGGAAAGCCCATTCCTACGAGCAGTACGTC.

This clonotype was found once. V and J are TRBV9 and TRBJ1-5; maybe TRBD1 (6 bases). The CDR3 contains 15 residues. Trimming pared 0 bases from V and 13 bases from J, leaving 20 bases between. Germline-derived CDR1 and CDR2 are SGDLS and YYNGEE. Here the CDR3 DNA reads TGTGCCAGCAGCGTAGGGACAGATACGCAGTATCTTCAGCATTTT. Translation: CASSVGTDTQYLQHF.

This chain uses TRBV5-6 with TRBJ2-3; a possible D gene is TRBD2 (5 bases). Germline V gene sequence: CDR1 SGHDT, CDR2 YYEEEE. CDR3 size: 15 residues. V was clipped by 0 bases and J by 2 bases, with 10 bases between them. CDR3: CASSLERAYTDTQYF. CDR3 DNA: TGTGCCAGCAGCTTGGAGAGGGCTTACACAGATACGCAGTATTTT.

The table lists this clonotype with many counts. J is TRBJ2-1 and V is TRBV18, with 7 bases lining up with TRBD1. Germline trimming cut 2 bases from V and 8 bases from J; bases unmatched to any gene: 12. Germline-derived CDR1 and CDR2 are KGHSH and LQKENI. This CDR3 is 16 amino acids long. CDR3 loop: CASSPSKLGQLDEQFF. The CDR3 nucleotides are TGTGCCAGCTCACCAAGTAAGTTGGGACAGCTCGATGAGCAGTTCTTC.

The rearrangement joins TRBV5-6 to TRBJ2-1; TRBD2 aligns across 12 bases. CDR3 length: 17 amino acids. Germline CDR1 reads SGHDT; CDR2 reads YYEEEE. The V and J ends lost 1 base and 1 base, in that order; junction bases with no gene match: 3. CDR3 coding DNA: TGTGCCAGCAGCTTGTTACTAGCGGGAGGTTCCTACAATGAGCAGTTCTTC. Amino acids: CASSLLLAGGSYNEQFF.

As regards this clonotype: One junction end does not reproduce the germline sequence, and a read error may be involved. V is TRBV11-2 and J is TRBJ2-3, with D perhaps TRBD2 (7 bases). The CDR3 contains 15 residues. Germline assignment: CDR1 SGHAT and CDR2 FQNNGV. CDR3 in DNA: TGTGCCAGCTCTAGGGGGGGTATAGACACAGATACGAAGTATTTT. Amino acid sequence: CASSRGGIDTDTKYF.

As concerns this clonotype: A junction boundary mismatches the germline segment, possibly from a read error. This chain joins TRBV7-6 and TRBJ2-7; D could derive from TRBD1 or TRBD2 (6 bases each). Per germline, CDR1 SGHVS and CDR2 FNYEAQ. This CDR3 comprises 14 residues. The CDR3 DNA is TGCGCCAGCAGCGGAGGGGACACGGCCTACGAGCAGTACTTC. This gives the protein CASSGGDTAYEQYF.

Remarks on this clonotype: The DNA is omitted, as the CDR3 cannot be located on it reliably, and the CDR3 follows TCRdb's listing. The chain is built from TRBV2 and TRBJ2-4; TRBD1 is the table's D call and was not checked against the DNA. The V gene's germline CDR1 is SNHLY and CDR2 FYNNEI. The CDR3 extends over 17 residues, inclusive of both ends. CDR3 sequence reads: CASRHDEVGEQYFGPGF.

This clonotype was recorded once. The chain carries TRBV7-8 and TRBJ2-5; 7 bases fit TRBD2. After removal of 2 bases from V and 5 bases from J, the junction contained 11 bases not matched to a gene. Germline V gene lookup returns CDR1 SGHVS and CDR2 FQNEAQ. This CDR3 spans 16 amino acids. The CDR3 sequence is CASSLPGGHDTETQYF. The DNA of the CDR3 is TGTGCCAGCAGCTTACCGGGAGGACACGATACGGAGACCCAGTACTTC.

The chain employs TRBV5-6 and TRBJ2-7; 7 nucleotides match TRBD1. CDR3 size: 18 residues. Germline V gene data show CDR1 as SGHDT and CDR2 as YYEEEE. V shed 4 bases, J shed 1 base, and the junction held 17 bases outside the gene matches. CDR3 sequence reads: CASSGWTDGTALSYEQYV. Here the CDR3 DNA reads TGTGCCAGCAGCGGATGGACAGACGGGACAGCCCTTTCCTACGAGCAGTACGTC.

The chain has TRBV29-1 and TRBJ2-1; 7 bases fit TRBD2. The J segment lost 3 bases and the V segment lost 4 bases, leaving 9 bases of the junction unmatched. This CDR3 contains 15 residues. CDR1 and CDR2 from the germline V gene are SQVTM and ANQGSEA. CDR3 residues: CSVAKGSGDYNEQFF. The CDR3 DNA reads TGCAGCGTTGCCAAGGGGAGCGGGGACTACAATGAGCAGTTCTTC.

This rearrangement joins TRBV7-8 to TRBJ2-7; D might be TRBD2 (6 bases). Trimming pared 2 bases from V and 5 bases from J, leaving 16 bases between. Germline CDR1 reads SGHVS; CDR2 reads FQNEAQ. The CDR3 is made up of 15 amino acids. CDR3 loop: CASSLLVGGLNEQYF. The CDR3, as DNA: TGTGCCAGCAGCTTACTCGTTGGGGGACTTAACGAGCAGTACTTC.

This clonotype was detected only once. A junction boundary mismatches the germline segment, possibly from a read error. The gene calls are TRBV7-7 and TRBJ2-5, with a possible D match to TRBD2 (6 bases). CDR3 size: 14 residues. CDR1 and CDR2 (germline): SSHAT, FNYEAQ (reference sequence). The CDR3 is CASYGGTGELSLGF. CDR3 bases: TGTGCCAGCTATGGGGGGACCGGGGAGCTGTCCCTTGGATTC.

Regarding this clonotype: Its ends do not fully match the called genes, so a read error is possible. V is TRBV11-3 and J is TRBJ2-3; D is unclear. This CDR3 is 13 amino acids long. The V gene's germline CDR1 is SGHNT and CDR2 YENEEA. DNA for the CDR3: TGTGCCAGCAGCGTAGAGGTGACAGATACGCAGTATTTT. Translated, it gives CASSVEVTDTQYF.

As concerns this clonotype: The CDR3 ends on some other residue instead of the conserved phenylalanine or tryptophan, so this is likely a read error. The DNA is omitted, as the CDR3 cannot be located on it reliably, and the CDR3 follows TCRdb's listing. The CDR3 loop is CASSVGPGELQFG. The chain combines TRBV7-9 with TRBJ2-3; the table gives TRBD1 as D, unverified against the DNA. CDR1 is SEHNR and CDR2 is FQNEAQ in the germline V gene (reference sequence). The CDR3 totals 13 residues, both ends included.

For this clonotype: A read error may account for a junction end that differs from germline. The chain combines TRBV7-8 with TRBJ2-4, with a weak D call TRBD2 (5 bases). CDR3 length: 12 amino acids. Germline CDR1 SGHVS, CDR2 FQNEAQ. The CDR3 DNA reads TGTGCCAGCGGCTTAGCTGGGAGCACCCATTACTTC. Translation: CASGLAGSTHYF.

This clonotype was counted ten times or more. The CDR3 region has the DNA TGTGCCACCAGCGGCCGGGGCCTAGCCGATACGCAGTATTTT. Protein sequence: CATSGRGLADTQYF. The chain combines TRBV15 with TRBJ2-3; D could derive from TRBD1 or TRBD2 (5 bases each). The CDR3 is made up of 14 amino acids. Trimming left V 5 bases short and J 6 bases short, with 15 bases between. The germline V gene has CDR1 LNHNV and CDR2 YYDKDF (reference sequence).

Many counts were recorded for this clonotype. The J gene is TRBJ2-3, the V gene TRBV11-1; no firm D call. Trimming pared 0 bases from V and 6 bases from J, leaving 10 bases between. The CDR3 is 14 residues long. Germline-derived CDR1 and CDR2 are SGHAT and FQDESV (reference sequence). CDR3 nucleotide sequence: TGTGCCAGCAGCTTAGCGCGAACAGCCGATACGCAGTATTTT. Amino acids: CASSLARTADTQYF.

This clonotype was counted a few times. The chain couples TRBV15 to TRBJ2-7, with D maybe TRBD1 (5 bases). Germline values: CDR1 LNHNV, CDR2 YYDKDF (reference sequence). The CDR3 contains 13 residues. V gave up 2 bases and J gave up 5 bases, with 10 bases separating them. CDR3 sequence (DNA): TGTGCCACCAGCAGATCCAGGGTCCACGAGCAGTACTTC. Residues: CATSRSRVHEQYF.

As concerns this clonotype: At one of its ends the junction is not consistent with the germline gene, which may arise from a read error. The rearrangement uses TRBV7-2 and TRBJ2-1; D possibly corresponds to TRBD2 (6 bases). Germline V gene sequence: CDR1 SGHTA, CDR2 FQGNSA. This CDR3 has 16 amino acids. CDR3 amino acids: CASGFQGGGESQYQFF. The CDR3 coding sequence is TGTGCCAGCGGCTTTCAGGGAGGCGGGGAGAGCCAGTATCAGTTCTTC.

Points on this clonotype: Likely a read error: the CDR3 ends without its conserved phenylalanine or tryptophan. The chain is built from TRBV7-8 and TRBJ2-3; possibly TRBD2 for D (5 bases). With 4 bases removed from V and 6 bases from J, the gap between germline ends came to 14 bases. This CDR3 region has 14 residues. From germline, CDR1 is SGHVS and CDR2 FQNEAQ. Written as DNA, the CDR3 is TGTGCCAGCAGCTCTGCCGGAGGTCCCGATACGCAGTATATT. Amino acids: CASSSAGGPDTQYI.